Given below is one TCR beta chain in context. The antigen is not known. The CDR3 length is 16 residues. The V segment lost 7 bases and the J segment 7 bases; nucleotides outside the gene matches: 15. Germline lookup yields CDR1 SGDLS and CDR2 YYNGEE. The data originate from a study of cytomegalovirus exposure and HLA in healthy donors. Study-wide findings and caveats: In a later analysis, HLA-C alleles had the fewest associated TCRs, DRB1 alleles the most. The sole available immune exposure information was CMV serostatus.

The PCR had 60 Vbeta and 13 Jbeta primers. Here immunoSEQ multiplex PCR was the method, and the copy in TCRdb shows in-frame clones only, minus some. This table holds around 130,000 clones, 80% found once. Sequencing was done on a sample of PBMCs. The sequence was obtained from a man aged 25-45 years in good health and CMV-seronegative. The rearrangement links TRBV9 to TRBJ2-2, with 8 bases matching TRBD2. CDR3 sequence: CASGRAGVIEGGELFF. Here the CDR3 DNA reads TGTGCCAGCGGGAGAGCGGGAGTTATCGAGGGCGGGGAGCTGTTTTTT.